These 27 T cell receptor beta chains were all obtained from the same sample, sequenced in a study of blood T cell repertoires in COVID-19. Sequenced by immunoSEQ multiplex PCR; TCRdb stores in-frame clones only, minus some. The top ten clones hold around 7.9% of a sample with hundreds of thousands of clones, about nine tenths of them seen once. The sequencing sample was made of peripheral blood. The receptors stem from a woman between 65 and 79 years old with COVID-19, enrolled during active disease.

The V gene is TRBV11-2, the J gene TRBJ2-7; TRBD1 matches 11 bases. The CDR3 is 15 amino acids. J gave up 0 bases and V 3 bases, and 1 base lay outside the gene matches. CDR1 is SGHAT, CDR2 FQNNGV, per germline. CDR3 sequence: CASSFGTGGSYEQYF. The CDR3 DNA follows: TGTGCCAGCAGCTTTGGGACAGGGGGCTCCTACGAGCAGTACTTC.

The genes are TRBV12-3 or TRBV12-4 and TRBJ2-7; 7 bases align to TRBD1. The CDR3 has 13 residues. The ends lost 5 bases at V and 3 bases at J; junction bases unmatched: 4. The CDR3 protein is CASSLTGVYEQYF. CDR3 in DNA: TGTGCCAGCAGTCTCACAGGGGTCTACGAGCAGTACTTC.

This clone was detected a few times. V is TRBV9 and J is TRBJ1-4, with unresolved D. The CDR3 is 14 residues long. Trimming removed 2 bases at V and 7 bases at J, with 12 bases between. Germline V lookup: CDR1 SGDLS, CDR2 YYNGEE. As DNA, the CDR3 is TGTGCCAGCAGCGTGGACTACCGGGGTGAAAAACTGTTTTTT. Amino acid sequence: CASSVDYRGEKLFF.

This sequence joins TRBV7-9 and TRBJ2-3, with D possibly being TRBD2 (6 bases). The germline V and J ends were trimmed by 8 bases and 0 bases, with 15 bases remaining between them. Germline V lookup: CDR1 SEHNR, CDR2 FQNEAQ (reference sequence). This CDR3 has 15 amino acids. CDR3 in DNA: TGTGCCAGCCACCTGCGAGGAGGGAGCACAGATACGCAGTATTTT. Protein sequence: CASHLRGGSTDTQYF.

The rearrangement links TRBV29-1 to TRBJ1-2; 8 bases line up with TRBD1. From germline, CDR1 is SQVTM and CDR2 ANQGSEA. The CDR3 totals 13 residues. The trim removed 0 bases at V and 4 bases at J, leaving 1 base unmatched. The CDR3 is CSVEEQGVYGYTF. The DNA for the CDR3 is TGCAGCGTTGAAGAACAGGGGGTCTATGGCTACACCTTC.

The chain couples TRBV18 to TRBJ2-1; D possibly corresponds to TRBD2 (5 bases). The CDR3 has 13 residues. V lost 2 bases and J 8 bases, leaving 10 bases between the germline ends. Germline V lookup: CDR1 KGHSH, CDR2 LQKENI. CDR3 residues: CASSPGLRDEQFF. The CDR3 DNA reads as TGTGCCAGCTCACCAGGACTGCGGGATGAGCAGTTCTTC.

J is TRBJ2-7 and V is TRBV27, with D possibly matching TRBD1 (6 bases). Germline CDR1 is MNHEY and CDR2 is SMNVEV (reference sequence). V lost 2 bases to trimming and J lost 4 bases, with 15 bases between them. This CDR3 has 15 residues. CDR3: CASSLEAGEFYEQYF. CDR3 DNA: TGTGCCAGCAGTTTAGAGGCAGGGGAATTTTACGAGCAGTACTTC.

This chain links TRBV12-3 or TRBV12-4 with TRBJ1-1, with a weak D call TRBD1 (5 bases). With 6 bases removed from V and 4 bases from J, the gap between germline ends came to 9 bases. The CDR3 consists of 12 residues. The CDR3 loop reads CASSPDSTEAFF. The DNA of the CDR3 is TGTGCCAGCAGCCCAGACAGCACTGAAGCTTTCTTT.

This clone was seen just once. The chain joins TRBV6-5 to TRBJ1-4, with a possible D match to TRBD1 (6 bases). The germline CDR1 and CDR2 sequences are MNHEY and SVGAGI. Trimming removed 7 bases at V and 5 bases at J, with 11 bases between. The CDR3 spans 13 residues. CDR3 sequence reads: CASKRTENEKLFF. CDR3 nucleotides: TGTGCCAGCAAACGGACAGAGAATGAAAAACTGTTTTTT.

The chain combines TRBV12-5 with TRBJ2-5, with 7 bases matching TRBD1. V lost 0 bases to trimming and J lost 3 bases; unmatched junction nucleotides: 13. The CDR3 loop spans 18 amino acids. Germline CDR1 reads LGHNT; CDR2 reads FRNRAP. In DNA form, the CDR3 reads TGTGCTAGTGGTTTGGTACTAGGGGGCAGGGTAGGGGAAGAGACCCAGTACTTC. It codes for CASGLVLGGRVGEETQYF.

Here the CDR3 reads CASRYRANTEAFF. DNA of the CDR3: TGTGCCAGCAGGTACAGGGCTAACACTGAAGCTTTCTTT. The V call is TRBV2, the J call TRBJ1-1; tentatively, D is TRBD1 (6 bases). There are 13 residues in the CDR3. Germline V lookup: CDR1 SNHLY, CDR2 FYNNEI. V was pared by 6 bases and J by 2 bases, with 10 bases between.

The genes are TRBV12-5 and TRBJ1-2, with TRBD1 as a possible D gene (6 bases). This CDR3 contains 17 residues. Trimming took off 0 bases at V and 7 bases at J, with 21 bases between the two ends. Germline assignment: CDR1 LGHNT and CDR2 FRNRAP. CDR3 coding DNA: TGTGCTAGTGGTTTGGTTCTAACGCGGACAGAAACGGGTGGCTACACCTTC. It specifies CASGLVLTRTETGGYTF.

This chain links TRBV18 with TRBJ1-5, with 9 bases aligning to TRBD1. The CDR3 spans 13 residues. V gave up 4 bases and J gave up 7 bases; unmatched junction bases: 2. The germline gives CDR1 KGHSH, CDR2 LQKENI. CDR3 nucleotides: TGTGCCAGCTCACGGGACAGGGACCAGCCCCAGCATTTT. Translating it yields CASSRDRDQPQHF. Full variable domain (rest looked up from reference TRBV18 and TRBJ1-5): NAGVMQNPRHLVRRRGQEARLRCSPMKGHSHVYWYRQLPEEGLKFMVYLQKENIIDESGMPKERFSAEFPKEGPSILRIQQVVRGDSAAYFCASSRDRDQPQHFGDGTRLSIL.

The chain is built from TRBV27 and TRBJ2-7; 7 bases line up with TRBD2. The CDR3 loop spans 15 amino acids. V trimming: 7 bases; J trimming: 0 bases; junction bases outside the gene matches: 9. Looked up from germline, CDR1 is MNHEY and CDR2 is SMNVEV (reference sequence). The CDR3 DNA reads TGTGCCAGCAACTCGGGGAGGGTTAACTCCTACGAGCAGTACTTC. Protein sequence: CASNSGRVNSYEQYF.

This rearrangement joins TRBV2 to TRBJ2-2, with 12 bases lining up with TRBD2. Germline V CDR1 and CDR2: SNHLY, FYNNEI. The CDR3 contains 17 residues. The V gene end was trimmed by 4 bases and the J gene end by 7 bases; junction bases not matched to a gene: 10. The CDR3: CASSGRTSGVSNGELFF. In DNA form, the CDR3 reads TGTGCCAGCAGTGGCCGGACTAGCGGGGTTTCAAACGGGGAGCTGTTTTTT.

V is TRBV24-1 and J is TRBJ1-5, with 11 bases identical to TRBD1. Looked up from germline, CDR1 is KGHDR and CDR2 is SFDVKD. CDR3 size: 15 residues. J gave up 6 bases and V 3 bases, and 3 bases lay outside the gene matches. The DNA of the CDR3 is TGTGCCACCAGTGATGCCGGGACAGGGGGTCAGCCCCAGCATTTT. Its protein product is CATSDAGTGGQPQHF.

This chain connects TRBV18 to TRBJ2-2, with 10 nucleotides matching TRBD2. The CDR3 contains 16 residues. Germline loops: CDR1 KGHSH, CDR2 LQKENI. Trimming took 2 bases from V and 5 from J; bases not matched to a gene: 5. The DNA for the CDR3 is TGTGCCAGCTCACCATCATCTAGCGGGGGAACCGGGGAGCTGTTTTTT. It yields the protein CASSPSSSGGTGELFF.

This clone was detected only a few times. The chain couples TRBV6-2 or TRBV6-3 to TRBJ2-2; TRBD2 matches 12 bases. After removal of 6 bases from V and 5 bases from J, the junction contained 4 bases not matched to a gene. Germline V lookup: CDR1 MNHEY, CDR2 SVGEGT. The CDR3 extends over 15 amino acids. The CDR3 region has the DNA TGTGCCAGCAGCCTTACTAGCGGGGGGACCGGGGAGCTGTTTTTT. This sequence encodes CASSLTSGGTGELFF.

The rearrangement links TRBV19 to TRBJ1-2; TRBD1 matches 7 bases. Germline CDR1 and CDR2: LNHDA and SQIVND (reference sequence). CDR3 size: 14 residues. J gave up 3 bases and V 3 bases, and 4 bases lay outside the gene matches. The CDR3 region has the DNA TGTGCCAGTAGTATCGGTCAGGGGGACTATGGCTACACCTTC. It yields the protein CASSIGQGDYGYTF.

This chain uses TRBV20-1 with TRBJ1-1; no reliable D call. Trimming shortened V by 7 bases and J by 5 bases, and 5 bases separated the two germline ends. CDR3 size: 9 residues. Per the germline V gene, CDR1 is DFQATT and CDR2 is SNEGSKA (reference sequence). CDR3 in amino acids: CSVSTEAFF. CDR3 nucleotide sequence: TGCAGTGTCTCGACTGAAGCTTTCTTT.

The chain couples TRBV21-1 to TRBJ1-1; TRBD1, the D gene given by the table, was not confirmed from the DNA. TRBV21-1 counts as a pseudogene. The CDR3 has 16 residues. CDR3 coding DNA: TGTGCCAGCAGCAAAGATGGGACAGGGTTGGAGACTGAAGCTTTCTTT. Translated: CASSKDGTGLETEAFF.

The chain recombines TRBV6-5 with TRBJ1-5; no definite D call. Trimming removed 4 bases at V and 2 bases at J, with 12 bases between. The CDR3 spans 15 residues. Germline V CDR1 and CDR2: MNHEY, SVGAGI. This CDR3 reads CASSSLERGNQPQHF. The CDR3 nucleotides are TGTGCCAGCAGTTCGCTTGAGAGGGGCAATCAGCCCCAGCATTTT.

The chain has TRBV7-9 and TRBJ1-1, with no clear D. The CDR3 consists of 14 residues. V was pared by 0 bases and J by 0 bases, with 5 bases between. The germline V gene encodes CDR1 SEHNR and CDR2 FQNEAQ (reference sequence). CDR3 nucleotide sequence: TGTGCCAGCAGCTTAGCCAAGCTGAACACTGAAGCTTTCTTT. Translated: CASSLAKLNTEAFF.

This sequence joins TRBV30 and TRBJ1-2; TRBD1 is a possible D gene (5 bases). Trimming removed 0 bases at V and 6 bases at J, with 11 bases between. The CDR3 contains 13 residues. Looked up from germline, CDR1 is GTSNPN and CDR2 is SVGIG (reference sequence). Here the CDR3 DNA reads TGTGCCTGGAGTGTACGGGCAGGGAATGGCTACACCTTC. Protein product: CAWSVRAGNGYTF.

J is TRBJ1-1 and V is TRBV15; 9 bases align to TRBD1. Germline V gives CDR1 LNHNV, CDR2 YYDKDF (reference sequence). The CDR3 is made up of 16 amino acids. Trimming cost V 4 bases and J 3 bases; bases outside gene matches: 9. The CDR3 loop reads CATSIPTGGADTEAFF. CDR3 sequence (DNA): TGTGCCACCAGCATTCCCACAGGGGGCGCGGACACTGAAGCTTTCTTT. Full variable domain (missing parts from reference TRBV15 and TRBJ1-1): DAMVIQNPRYQVTQFGKPVTLSCSQTLNHNVMYWYQQKSSQAPKLLFHYYDKDFNNEADTPDNFQSRRPNTSFCFLDIRSPGLGDTAMYLCATSIPTGGADTEAFFGQGTRLTVV.

The chain links TRBV27 to TRBJ2-1, with a possible D match to TRBD1 (6 bases). The CDR3 totals 13 residues. Trimming stripped 7 bases from V and 9 bases from J, with 16 bases between. Germline CDR1 and CDR2: MNHEY and SMNVEV (reference sequence). The CDR3 coding sequence is TGTGCCAGCACCACAACAGGGACGGGTGAGCAGTTCTTC. Amino acid sequence: CASTTTGTGEQFF.

This chain links TRBV2 with TRBJ1-1, with 11 bases that match TRBD1. J was trimmed by 4 bases and V by 7 bases; bases with no gene match: 5. The germline CDR1 and CDR2 sequences are SNHLY and FYNNEI. This CDR3 region has 14 residues. The CDR3 bases are TGTGCCAGCATGGGACAGGGGGGTGGCACTGAAGCTTTCTTT. Translation: CASMGQGGGTEAFF.